This T cell receptor beta chain is from a study of T cell repertoires in cytomegalovirus infection. Across the whole study: Used in the study were CMV epitopes, some recently identified and HLA-C-restricted, others well-studied and HLA-B-restricted. CMV infection plus the matching HLA type was flagged by public TCR beta signatures.

Study findings and constraints: Cumulative frequency of public TCR beta families picked out carriers of CMV plus the relevant HLA. What dominated the ex vivo response were HLA-C-restricted CMV-specific TCR beta clonotypes.

Germline loops: CDR1 SGHVS, CDR2 FQNEAQ. J gave up 7 bases and V 5 bases, and 14 bases lay outside the gene matches. This CDR3 contains 17 residues. MiXCR was run by TCRdb on the reads, yielding one entry per CDR3 protein. The table lists over 250,000 distinct CDR3 sequences, less than 25% of them singletons, with roughly a fifth in the top ten. This clonotype was counted only a few times. What it recognizes is unknown. V usage is TRBV7-8 and J usage is TRBJ2-1, with 10 nucleotides matching TRBD2. The sample here was cultured PBMCs, taken from culture after CMV antigen stimulation. The TCR was taken from a human donor in good health (CMV status not recorded). Some clones in this sample may be carry-over from other donors' samples. CDR3 nucleotides: TGTGCCAGCAGCCCACGACTCTCTAGCGGGAGTACGAATGAGCAGTTCTTC. Protein: CASSPRLSSGSTNEQFF.